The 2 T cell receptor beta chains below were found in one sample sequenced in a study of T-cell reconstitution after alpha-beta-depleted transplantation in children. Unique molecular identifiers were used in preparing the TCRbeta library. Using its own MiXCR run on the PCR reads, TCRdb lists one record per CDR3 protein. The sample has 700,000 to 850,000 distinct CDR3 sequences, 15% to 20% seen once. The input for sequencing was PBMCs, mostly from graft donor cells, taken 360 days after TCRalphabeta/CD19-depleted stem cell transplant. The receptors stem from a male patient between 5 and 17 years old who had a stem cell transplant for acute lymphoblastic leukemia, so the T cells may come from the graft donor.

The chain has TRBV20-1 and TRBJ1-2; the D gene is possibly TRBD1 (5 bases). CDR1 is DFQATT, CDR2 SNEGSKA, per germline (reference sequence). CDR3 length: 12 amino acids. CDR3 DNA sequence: TGCCAGTTGAAAGGGGACTCGGAGGGCTACACCTTC. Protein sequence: CQLKGDSEGYTF.

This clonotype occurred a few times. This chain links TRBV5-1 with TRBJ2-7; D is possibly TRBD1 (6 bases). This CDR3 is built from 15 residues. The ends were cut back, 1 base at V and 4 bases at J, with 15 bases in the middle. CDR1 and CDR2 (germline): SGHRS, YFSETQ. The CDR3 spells CASSLYRDTRYEQYF. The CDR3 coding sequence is TGCGCCAGCAGCTTGTACCGGGACACACGATACGAGCAGTACTTC.